The 15 T cell receptor beta chains below come from one sample, sequenced in a study of T-cell reconstitution after alpha-beta-depleted transplantation in children (dated by TCRdb to about 2016). The sample's treatment or condition, from its label and the paper: allogeneic hematopoietic cell transplantation with graft depleted of TCRalphabeta T cells and CD19 B cells. Receptor amplification or capture employed PCR. The sequencer was an Illumina HiSeq 2500. TCR library preparation used molecular barcoding, with unique molecular identifiers applied to normalize quantification of the TCRbeta repertoire. Clones were called with MiXCR by TCRdb after fastp trimmed the public reads at Q25, and only in-frame beta chains were retained. Each record represents a unique CDR3 protein, reported with the most common genes and DNA among its rows. Counted in this sample were hundreds of thousands of distinct CDR3 sequences; roughly 8% of them appeared once. The ten largest clones take up approximately 6% of the sample.

The sequencing here drew on PBMCs, mostly from graft donor cells, taken 180 days after TCRalphabeta/CD19-depleted stem cell transplant. The receptors come from a male patient younger than 18 who had a stem cell transplant for acute lymphoblastic leukemia, so the T cells may come from the graft donor.

Many counts were recorded for this clonotype. J is TRBJ1-5 and V is TRBV6-2 or TRBV6-3; TRBD1 matches at 8 bases. The germline CDR1 and CDR2 sequences are MNHEY and SVGEGT. This CDR3 has 14 residues. V shed 5 bases and J 5 bases; nucleotides not matched to a gene: 5. The CDR3, as DNA: TGTGCCAGCAGTCAGGACAGGGCCTATCAGCCCCAGCATTTT. Residues: CASSQDRAYQPQHF.

This clonotype was detected a few times. The chain is built from TRBV19 and TRBJ1-1; D uncertain. This CDR3 has 12 amino acids. The germline gives CDR1 LNHDA, CDR2 SQIVND (reference sequence). V was pared by 3 bases and J by 4 bases, with 6 bases between. The CDR3 nucleotides read TGTGCCAGTAGTATGGGAGGCACTGAAGCTTTCTTT. Protein: CASSMGGTEAFF.

The chain recombines TRBV18 with TRBJ2-5; TRBD1 matches 7 bases. Looked up from germline, CDR1 is KGHSH and CDR2 is LQKENI. Trimming cost V 2 bases and J 3 bases; bases outside gene matches: 3. The CDR3 consists of 14 residues. CDR3 sequence: CASSPLTGEETQYF. The CDR3 bases are TGTGCCAGCTCACCATTAACAGGGGAAGAGACCCAGTACTTC.

This clonotype has a count of ten or more. This chain connects TRBV20-1 to TRBJ2-2; 8 positions agree with TRBD1. Trimming removed 5 bases from V and 3 bases from J; junction bases left unmatched: 2. The CDR3 has 13 residues. CDR1 is DFQATT, CDR2 SNEGSKA, per germline (reference sequence). The CDR3, as DNA: TGCAGTGCTGGGGACAGGCACACCGGGGAGCTGTTTTTT. Residues: CSAGDRHTGELFF.

This clonotype was seen many times. The V gene is TRBV7-2, the J gene TRBJ1-1, with D unresolved. The CDR3 is made up of 14 amino acids. Germline loops: CDR1 SGHTA, CDR2 FQGNSA. Trimming took 5 bases from V and 4 from J, leaving 14 bases between them. The CDR3 loop is CASSGTRVGTEAFF. CDR3 DNA sequence: TGTGCCAGCAGCGGCACGAGGGTGGGCACTGAAGCTTTCTTT. Variable domain in full (rest from reference TRBV7-2 and TRBJ1-1): GAGVSQSPSNKVTEKGKDVELRCDPISGHTALYWYRQSLGQGLEFLIYFQGNSAPDKSGLPSDRFSAERTGGSVSTLTIQRTQQEDSAVYLCASSGTRVGTEAFFGQGTRLTVV.

This clonotype was counted ten times or more. The chain uses TRBV12-5 and TRBJ1-6, with 7 nucleotides matching TRBD1. CDR3 length equals 18 residues. V shed 0 bases and J 6 bases; nucleotides not matched to a gene: 11. Germline CDR1 reads LGHNT; CDR2 reads FRNRAP. The CDR3 DNA reads TGTGCTAGTGGTTTGGTAGGGTCTTCGACAGGGTCTAATTCACCCCTCCACTTT. This encodes CASGLVGSSTGSNSPLHF.

This clonotype was seen many times. The chain links TRBV12-3 or TRBV12-4 to TRBJ1-2, with TRBD1 matching over 9 bases. The CDR3 has 15 amino acids. Trimming took 3 bases from V and 4 from J; bases not matched to a gene: 6. The CDR3 DNA is TGTGCCAGCAGTTTTGGGGGACAGGGAGGCTATGGCTACACCTTC. It encodes CASSFGGQGGYGYTF.

There are many counts of this clonotype. This chain uses TRBV7-8 with TRBJ2-3; 14 nucleotides match TRBD2. From germline, CDR1 is SGHVS and CDR2 FQNEAQ. The CDR3 runs to 16 residues. V was pared by 5 bases and J by 2 bases, with 3 bases of the junction left unmatched. The CDR3 DNA is TGTGCCAGCAGCCCGGGACTAGCGGGAGTCACAGATACGCAGTATTTT. Protein sequence: CASSPGLAGVTDTQYF.

This clonotype was recorded many times. J is TRBJ2-7 and V is TRBV4-2; maybe TRBD2 (5 bases). CDR3 size: 13 residues. CDR1 and CDR2 from the germline V gene are LGHNA and YNFKEQ. Between the trimmed V and J ends, which lost 4 bases and 0 bases, there was a span of 7 bases. The CDR3 protein is CASSRETSYEQYF. CDR3 bases: TGTGCCAGCAGCCGGGAGACCTCCTACGAGCAGTACTTC.

In this sample, this clonotype turned up many times. The rearrangement joins TRBV29-1 to TRBJ1-4, with a tentative D call TRBD1 (5 bases). V was trimmed by 7 bases and J by 8 bases, leaving 11 bases between them. Per the germline V gene, CDR1 is SQVTM and CDR2 is ANQGSEA. The CDR3 runs 11 residues. CDR3 sequence: CSGGHGEKLFF. DNA for the CDR3: TGCAGCGGTGGACACGGGGAAAAACTGTTTTTT.

This clonotype was observed a few times. The chain employs TRBV5-1 and TRBJ2-7; D possibly matches TRBD1 or TRBD2 (6 bases each). Per the germline V gene, CDR1 is SGHRS and CDR2 is YFSETQ. Deletions cut 2 bases from V and 3 bases from J, with 12 bases between. This CDR3 comprises 14 residues. The CDR3 sequence: CASSLGGNGYEQYF. The CDR3 bases are TGCGCCAGCAGCTTAGGGGGGAACGGCTACGAGCAGTACTTC.

In its sample, this clonotype was seen many times. The chain combines TRBV6-5 with TRBJ1-2; 10 nucleotides agree with TRBD1. J gave up 2 bases and V 0 bases, and 6 bases lay outside the gene matches. Germline V gene data show CDR1 as MNHEY and CDR2 as SVGAGI. CDR3 length: 17 residues. The CDR3 sequence is CASSYSGTGDPNYGYTF. CDR3 nucleotides: TGTGCCAGCAGTTACTCCGGGACAGGGGACCCAAACTATGGCTACACCTTC.

This clonotype was counted at least ten times. The rearrangement joins TRBV5-5 to TRBJ1-4, with 8 bases aligning to TRBD1. Trimming took 5 bases from V and 8 from J; bases not matched to a gene: 11. This CDR3 region has 15 residues. CDR1 and CDR2 (germline): SGHKS, YYEKEE (reference sequence). The CDR3 region is CASSQAGTGPEKLFF. The CDR3 DNA sequence: TGTGCCAGCAGTCAAGCCGGGACAGGCCCAGAAAAACTGTTTTTT.

At least ten counts were recorded for this clonotype. This chain's CDR3 is CASSPPDRGIQPQHF. CDR3 coding DNA: TGTGCCAGCAGTCCGCCGGACAGGGGGATTCAGCCCCAGCATTTT. The gene calls are TRBV28 and TRBJ1-5; the match to TRBD1 covers 10 bases. The CDR3 contains 15 residues. Trimming removed 5 bases from V and 6 bases from J; junction bases left unmatched: 7. In germline, CDR1 is MDHEN, CDR2 SYDVKM.

This clonotype was counted a few times. The chain employs TRBV5-4 and TRBJ2-1; D gene ambiguous. V was trimmed by 4 bases and J by 9 bases, leaving 8 bases between them. This CDR3 is built from 11 residues. Germline assignment: CDR1 SGHNT and CDR2 YYREEE (reference sequence). The CDR3 nucleotides are TGTGCCAGCAGCCGTATGGGTGAGCAGTTCTTC. It translates to CASSRMGEQFF.